These T cell receptor beta chains were read from a single sample in a study of T and B cells in COVID-19 patients. TCRdb itself ran the multiplex PCR reads through MiXCR, one entry per CDR3 protein. This table holds about 13,000 distinct CDR3 sequences, around 25% found once. Material for sequencing was blood. The receptor set was obtained from a human donor who had recovered from COVID-19. The CDR3 runs from the conserved cysteine through the conserved F or W. The order of the fields is CDR3 protein, CDR3 DNA, clone size, V gene, D gene, CDR3 length, J gene. D genes are given only for firm matches. Not every row has a clone size; where given, it reads once, few, many or a size class.

cdr3_aa: CASSPTSGTDTQYF; cdr3_nt: TGTGCCAGCAGCCCGACTAGCGGAACAGATACGCAGTATTTT; clone_size: few; v_call: TRBV7-9; d_call: TRBD2; cdr3_length: 14; j_call: TRBJ2-3
cdr3_aa: CASSYPVEEGYTF; cdr3_nt: TGTGCCAGCAGTTACCCAGTTGAGGAAGGCTACACCTTC; clone_size: few; v_call: TRBV6-5; d_call: -; cdr3_length: 13; j_call: TRBJ1-2
cdr3_aa: CASSLDGRRGGPQHF; cdr3_nt: TGTGCCAGCAGCTTAGATGGCCGGAGGGGAGGGCCCCAGCATTTT; clone_size: few; v_call: TRBV11-1; d_call: -; cdr3_length: 15; j_call: TRBJ1-5
cdr3_aa: CASSGDLAGGGNEQFF; cdr3_nt: TGTGCCAGCAGTGGGGATCTGGCAGGGGGAGGCAATGAGCAGTTCTTC; clone_size: medium-sized; v_call: TRBV6-1; d_call: -; cdr3_length: 16; j_call: TRBJ2-1
cdr3_aa: CASSIGQVNTEAFF; cdr3_nt: TGTGCCAGTAGTATCGGACAGGTTAACACTGAAGCTTTCTTT; clone_size: medium-sized; v_call: TRBV19; d_call: TRBD1; cdr3_length: 14; j_call: TRBJ1-1
cdr3_aa: CSAWGQYNSPLHF; cdr3_nt: TGCAGTGCCTGGGGACAGTATAATTCACCCCTCCACTTT; clone_size: -; v_call: TRBV20-1; d_call: TRBD1; cdr3_length: 13; j_call: TRBJ1-6
cdr3_aa: CASSQAGQGNEKLFF; cdr3_nt: TGTGCCAGCAGCCAAGCAGGACAGGGCAACGAAAAACTGTTTTTT; clone_size: -; v_call: TRBV4-2; d_call: TRBD1; cdr3_length: 15; j_call: TRBJ1-4
cdr3_aa: CASSLVTGSADNNSPLHF; cdr3_nt: TGCGCCAGCAGCTTGGTAACAGGGTCTGCGGATAATAATTCACCCCTCCACTTT; clone_size: -; v_call: TRBV5-1; d_call: -; cdr3_length: 18; j_call: TRBJ1-6
cdr3_aa: CASKRGTYNEQFF; cdr3_nt: TGTGCCAGCAAGCGGGGAACCTACAATGAGCAGTTCTTC; clone_size: many; v_call: TRBV27; d_call: TRBD2; cdr3_length: 13; j_call: TRBJ2-1
cdr3_aa: CASSFGSPYEQYF; cdr3_nt: TGTGCCAGCAGTTTTGGCAGCCCCTACGAGCAGTACTTC; clone_size: medium-sized; v_call: TRBV11-1; d_call: -; cdr3_length: 13; j_call: TRBJ2-7
cdr3_aa: CASSSTGAEQYF; cdr3_nt: TGTGCCAGCAGCTCCACAGGGGCCGAGCAGTACTTC; clone_size: many; v_call: TRBV7-6; d_call: TRBD1; cdr3_length: 12; j_call: TRBJ2-7
cdr3_aa: CAWSVLRQDLKNTEAFF; cdr3_nt: TGTGCCTGGAGTGTACTACGCCAAGACCTCAAGAACACTGAAGCTTTCTTT; clone_size: -; v_call: TRBV30; d_call: -; cdr3_length: 17; j_call: TRBJ1-1
cdr3_aa: CASSLGLRTGSYEQYF; cdr3_nt: TGTGCCAGCAGTTTGGGGCTCCGGACCGGTTCCTACGAGCAGTACTTC; clone_size: medium-sized; v_call: TRBV27; d_call: -; cdr3_length: 16; j_call: TRBJ2-7
cdr3_aa: CASSVRRDLNTGELFF; cdr3_nt: TGTGCCAGCAGTGTACGGAGGGACCTGAACACCGGGGAGCTGTTTTTT; clone_size: many; v_call: TRBV6-1; d_call: -; cdr3_length: 16; j_call: TRBJ2-2